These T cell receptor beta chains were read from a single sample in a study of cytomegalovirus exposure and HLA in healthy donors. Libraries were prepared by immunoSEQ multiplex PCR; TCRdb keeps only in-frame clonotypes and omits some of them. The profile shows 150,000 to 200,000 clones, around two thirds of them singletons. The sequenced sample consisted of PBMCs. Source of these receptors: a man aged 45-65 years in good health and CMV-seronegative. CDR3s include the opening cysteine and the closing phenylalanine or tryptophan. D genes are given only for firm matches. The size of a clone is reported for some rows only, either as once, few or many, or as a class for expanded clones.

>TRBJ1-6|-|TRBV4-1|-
CASSQDPTGYSPLHF
TGCGCCAGCAGCCAAGATCCCACAGGGTACTCACCCCTCCACTTT
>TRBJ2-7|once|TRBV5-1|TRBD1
CASSLPPGQGRYEQYF
TGCGCCAGCAGCTTACCGCCGGGACAGGGGAGGTACGAGCAGTACTTC
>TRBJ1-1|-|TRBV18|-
CASSPNGGVNTEAFF
TGTGCCAGCTCACCGAACGGGGGAGTGAACACTGAAGCTTTCTTT
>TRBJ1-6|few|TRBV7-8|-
CASRIIQGPNSPLHF
TGTGCCAGCAGAATAATCCAGGGGCCTAATTCACCCCTCCACTTT
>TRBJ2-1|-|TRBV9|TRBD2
CASSVEGLAGGIGNEQFF
TGTGCCAGCAGCGTAGAGGGACTAGCGGGGGGGATAGGAAATGAGCAGTTCTTC
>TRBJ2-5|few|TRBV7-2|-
CASSLALLAGETQYF
TGTGCCAGCAGCTTAGCCCTACTAGCCGGAGAGACCCAGTACTTC
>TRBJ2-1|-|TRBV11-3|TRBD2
CASSPRGGLAGHPGEQFF
TGTGCCAGCAGCCCACGGGGGGGACTAGCGGGGCACCCCGGTGAGCAGTTCTTC
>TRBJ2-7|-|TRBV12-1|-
CASSFVRTGKFGHYEQYF
TGTGCCAGCAGCTTTGTGAGGACAGGTAAATTTGGCCACTACGAGCAGTACTTC
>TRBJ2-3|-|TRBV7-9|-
CASSLSGGEATDTQYF
TGTGCCAGCAGCTTAAGCGGAGGGGAAGCCACAGATACGCAGTATTTT
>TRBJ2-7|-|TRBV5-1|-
CASGQTTYEQYF
TGCGCCAGCGGACAGACAACCTACGAGCAGTACTTC
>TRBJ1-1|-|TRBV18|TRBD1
CASSLTGGTEAFF
TGTGCCAGCTCCCTGACAGGGGGCACTGAAGCTTTCTTT
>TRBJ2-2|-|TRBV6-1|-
CASSERETGELFF
TGTGCCAGCAGTGAACGGGAGACCGGGGAGCTGTTTTTT
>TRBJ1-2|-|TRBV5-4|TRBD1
CASSLEADREIYGYTF
TGTGCCAGCAGCTTGGAGGCGGACAGGGAAATCTATGGCTACACCTTC
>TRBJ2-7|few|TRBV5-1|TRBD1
CASSLADRVSSEQYF
TGCGCCAGCAGCTTGGCCGACAGGGTGTCGTCTGAGCAGTACTTC
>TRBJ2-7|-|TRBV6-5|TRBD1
CASSSPGQPPYEQYF
TGTGCCAGCAGTTCCCCGGGACAGCCCCCTTACGAGCAGTACTTC
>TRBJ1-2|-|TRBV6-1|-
CASSEQGNYGYTF
TGTGCCAGCAGTGAACAGGGGAACTATGGCTACACCTTC